This paragraph reports one TCR beta chain. TCRdb reprocessed the 5' RACE reads with MiXCR, giving one entry per CDR3 protein. Found here are hundreds of thousands of distinct CDR3 sequences, over 20% of them singletons; the top ten hold about 4.3%. These data are taken from a study of identical twins. The CDR3 is 14 residues long. Trimming shortened V by 8 bases and J by 6 bases, and 18 bases separated the two germline ends. From germline, CDR1 is WSHSY and CDR2 SAAADI. In addition, the sample was reused for a study of T cells expressing NK-cell markers. As reported in that work: Beta-chain profiling covered CD3+CD56+NKG2C+, CD3+CD56+NKG2C- and CD3+CD56-NKG2C+ sorted subsets. In the group of eight sequenced donors, seven were HCMV-seropositive and one was seronegative. The authors restricted sorting to alpha-beta TCR T cells with an anti-gamma-delta TCR antibody in several experiments.

The material sequenced was PBMCs. The sequence came from a woman between 18 and 30 years old in good health. The V and J genes are TRBV10-2 and TRBJ2-3; D may correspond to TRBD1 or TRBD2 (5 bases each). The CDR3 DNA reads TGCGCCAGCGGACCCTGGGACCCAGGGGATACGCAGTATTTT. Translation gives CASGPWDPGDTQYF.